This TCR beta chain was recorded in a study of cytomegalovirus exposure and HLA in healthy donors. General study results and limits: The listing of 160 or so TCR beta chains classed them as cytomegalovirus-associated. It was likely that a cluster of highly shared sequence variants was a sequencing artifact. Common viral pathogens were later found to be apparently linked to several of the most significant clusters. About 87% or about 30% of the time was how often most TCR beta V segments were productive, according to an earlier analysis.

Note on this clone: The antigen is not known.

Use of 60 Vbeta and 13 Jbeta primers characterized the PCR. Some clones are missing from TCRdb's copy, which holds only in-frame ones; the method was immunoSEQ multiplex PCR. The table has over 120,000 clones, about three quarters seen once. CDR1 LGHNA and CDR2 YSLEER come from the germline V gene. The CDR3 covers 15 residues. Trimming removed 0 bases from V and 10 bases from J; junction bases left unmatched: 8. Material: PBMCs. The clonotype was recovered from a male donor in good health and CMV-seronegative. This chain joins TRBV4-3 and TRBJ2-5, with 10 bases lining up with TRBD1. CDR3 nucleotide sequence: TGCGCCAGCAGCCAAGATCAGGGACAGGGGTCTTGCCAGTACTTC. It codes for CASSQDQGQGSCQYF.